A single sample is the source of the 30 T cell receptor beta chains below, sequenced in a study of blood T cell repertoires in COVID-19 (dated by TCRdb to about 2020). Libraries came from the immunoSEQ multiplex PCR assay. Drawn from immuneACCESS, this table holds only the in-frame rearrangements with V and J called that TCRdb kept. Clones are partly lost; checked studies trace under half to an unresolved V gene and leave the rest unexplained. The table for this sample lists around 60,000 clones; around 90% of them were counted only once. The ten largest clones take up 7% to 10% of the sample. The specimen was peripheral blood. Receptors originate from a woman at least 80 years old with active COVID-19.

The chain carries TRBV6-5 and TRBJ1-6, with a possible D match to TRBD1 (5 bases). Germline V gives CDR1 MNHEY, CDR2 SVGAGI. The CDR3 is 16 residues long. Trimming stripped 2 bases from V and 0 bases from J, with 8 bases between. The CDR3: CASSYRGSSYNSPLHF. CDR3 sequence (DNA): TGTGCCAGCAGTTACAGGGGAAGCTCCTATAATTCACCCCTCCACTTT.

The V call is TRBV12-5, the J call TRBJ2-1, with 7 bases aligning to TRBD1. J was trimmed by 2 bases and V by 7 bases; bases with no gene match: 8. Germline CDR1 reads LGHNT; CDR2 reads FRNRAP. CDR3 size: 15 residues. The CDR3 loop reads CASAPRQGPYNEQFF. The DNA of the CDR3 is TGTGCTAGTGCCCCAAGACAGGGACCCTACAATGAGCAGTTCTTC.

The chain employs TRBV5-5 and TRBJ1-5; D is uncertain. Germline CDR1 SGHKS, CDR2 YYEKEE (reference sequence). This CDR3 is 15 amino acids long. V lost 0 bases to trimming and J lost 0 bases, with 7 bases between them. DNA of the CDR3: TGTGCCAGCAGCTTGGGGCCAGATAGCAATCAGCCCCAGCATTTT. It translates to CASSLGPDSNQPQHF.

V usage is TRBV6-1 and J usage is TRBJ1-5; 9 positions match TRBD1. Germline values: CDR1 MNHNS, CDR2 SASEGT. This CDR3 region has 15 residues. V lost 0 bases and J lost 7; bases outside the gene matches: 4. This CDR3 is CASSEAGQGDQPQHF. In DNA form, the CDR3 reads TGTGCCAGCAGTGAAGCGGGACAGGGTGACCAGCCCCAGCATTTT.

The chain employs TRBV29-1 and TRBJ1-1; D is uncertain. Germline V gene sequence: CDR1 SQVTM, CDR2 ANQGSEA. CDR3 size: 16 residues. Trimming stripped 5 bases from V and 0 bases from J, with 19 bases between. The CDR3 protein is CSVRGSGTFMNTEAFF. The CDR3 DNA is TGCAGCGTTCGAGGCAGCGGAACCTTCATGAACACTGAAGCTTTCTTT.

CDR3 loop: CASTAGENTGELFF. In DNA, the CDR3 is TGTGCCAGCACCGCAGGGGAGAACACCGGGGAGCTGTTTTTT. The rearrangement links TRBV6-5 to TRBJ2-2; possibly TRBD1 for D (6 bases). This CDR3 has 14 residues. The germline V gene encodes CDR1 MNHEY and CDR2 SVGAGI. Trimming shortened V by 7 bases and J by 1 base, and 10 bases separated the two germline ends.

V gene TRBV28 combines with J gene TRBJ2-2; 7 bases match TRBD1. There are 18 residues in the CDR3. Losses at the gene ends were 6 bases for V and 5 bases for J; bases not matched to a gene: 18. Germline V CDR1 and CDR2: MDHEN, SYDVKM. The CDR3 DNA sequence: TGTGCCAGCAGGGCGGCGCCCGGGACAGCGGCCCGGACCGGGGAGCTGTTTTTT. Amino acid sequence: CASRAAPGTAARTGELFF.

This chain uses TRBV11-2 with TRBJ2-1; TRBD2 matches 9 bases. V was clipped by 5 bases and J by 6 bases; unmatched bases: 14. This CDR3 region has 17 residues. Germline-derived CDR1 and CDR2 are SGHAT and FQNNGV. This chain's CDR3 is CASSLLAGTLGINEQFF. The CDR3 coding sequence is TGTGCCAGCAGCCTACTAGCGGGTACCTTAGGGATCAATGAGCAGTTCTTC.

This clone has a single count. The CDR3 here is CASSPPSGQETQYF. For the CDR3, the DNA is TGTGCCAGCTCACCACCTAGCGGCCAAGAGACCCAGTACTTC. The chain carries TRBV18 and TRBJ2-5; tentatively, D is TRBD2 (6 bases). The CDR3 consists of 14 residues. The V gene's germline CDR1 is KGHSH and CDR2 LQKENI. Trimming shortened V by 0 bases and J by 1 base, and 6 bases separated the two germline ends.

The chain joins TRBV19 to TRBJ2-1, with 7 bases matching TRBD2. Trimming removed 8 bases from V and 4 bases from J; junction bases left unmatched: 17. This CDR3 is built from 17 residues. Per germline, CDR1 LNHDA and CDR2 SQIVND (reference sequence). CDR3 amino acids: CASSWRAGVREYNEQFF. CDR3 coding DNA: TGTGCCAGTTCTTGGCGGGCGGGAGTTCGGGAATACAATGAGCAGTTCTTC.

The chain combines TRBV30 with TRBJ2-7, with D perhaps matching TRBD1 (9 bases). V was cut by 7 bases and J by 2 bases, with 15 bases left in between. The V gene's germline CDR1 is GTSNPN and CDR2 SVGIG (reference sequence). This CDR3 is built from 13 residues. The CDR3 bases are TGTGCCTCGGGGGGGACAGGGACCTACGAGCAGTACTTC. Translated, it gives CASGGTGTYEQYF.

The chain carries TRBV4-2 and TRBJ1-5; TRBD1 matches 9 bases. The V gene's germline CDR1 is LGHNA and CDR2 YNFKEQ. The CDR3 runs 16 residues. After removal of 0 bases from V and 7 bases from J, the junction contained 7 bases not matched to a gene. The CDR3 nucleotides are TGTGCCAGCAGCCAAGAGACAGGGGGTCCGGACCAGCCCCAGCATTTT. Its protein product is CASSQETGGPDQPQHF.

V usage is TRBV27 and J usage is TRBJ1-4, with D perhaps matching TRBD1 (6 bases). The V end lost 2 bases, the J end lost 6 bases, and 10 bases lay between the germline ends. Germline V lookup: CDR1 MNHEY, CDR2 SMNVEV (reference sequence). The CDR3 is made up of 14 amino acids. Here the CDR3 reads CASSLQGQDEKLFF. The CDR3 coding sequence is TGTGCCAGCAGTTTACAGGGGCAGGATGAAAAACTGTTTTTT.

As DNA, the CDR3 is TGCGCCAGCAGCATTGGGGGGGCCGATGAGCAGTTCTTC. It specifies CASSIGGADEQFF. V usage is TRBV5-1 and J usage is TRBJ2-1; TRBD2 is a possible D gene (7 bases). V lost 4 bases to trimming and J lost 8 bases, with 13 bases between them. This CDR3 comprises 13 residues. Germline V CDR1 and CDR2: SGHRS, YFSETQ.

The chain recombines TRBV28 with TRBJ2-4; tentatively, D is TRBD1 (6 bases). Germline values: CDR1 MDHEN, CDR2 SYDVKM. The CDR3 has 15 amino acids. The V and J ends lost 6 bases and 6 bases respectively, with 18 bases between them. CDR3 protein: CASSGSTGPLNIQYF. As DNA, the CDR3 is TGTGCCAGCAGCGGGTCCACAGGGCCCCTAAACATTCAGTACTTC.

The genes are TRBV4-1 and TRBJ2-3; 7 nucleotides agree with TRBD1. Germline CDR1 and CDR2: MGHRA and YSYEKL. This CDR3 has 15 residues. The V gene end was trimmed by 6 bases and the J gene end by 6 bases; junction bases not matched to a gene: 12. The CDR3 loop reads CASSPRLTGTDTQYF. The CDR3 DNA is TGCGCCAGCAGTCCAAGATTGACAGGGACGGATACGCAGTATTTT.

The V call is TRBV24-1, the J call TRBJ1-4, with TRBD1 matching over 8 bases. The germline gives CDR1 KGHDR, CDR2 SFDVKD. The J segment lost 5 bases and the V segment lost 1 base, leaving 17 bases of the junction unmatched. CDR3 length equals 20 residues. This CDR3 reads CATSDFRMDRECRVNEKLFF. CDR3 DNA: TGTGCCACCAGTGATTTCCGGATGGACAGGGAATGCCGAGTGAATGAAAAACTGTTTTTT.

The chain carries TRBV19 and TRBJ2-4, with D tentatively TRBD1 (6 bases). Per the germline V gene, CDR1 is LNHDA and CDR2 is SQIVND (reference sequence). CDR3 length: 15 residues. V was pared by 1 base and J by 2 bases, with 9 bases between. CDR3 bases: TGTGCCAGTAGTATAGGACAGGACCCCAAAAACATTCAGTACTTC. It translates to CASSIGQDPKNIQYF.

This clone was observed a few times. V and J are TRBV19 and TRBJ1-6; D is ambiguous. The CDR3 spans 12 residues. V was cut by 11 bases and J by 5 bases, with 10 bases left in between. In germline, CDR1 is LNHDA, CDR2 SQIVND (reference sequence). The CDR3 reads CARRRHNSPLHF. Here the CDR3 DNA reads TGTGCCCGGAGGAGGCATAATTCACCCCTCCACTTT.

The chain recombines TRBV19 with TRBJ2-2; 9 bases map to TRBD1. Germline CDR1 LNHDA, CDR2 SQIVND (reference sequence). Unmatched junction bases numbered 3, after V lost 8 bases and J lost 5 bases. CDR3 size: 13 residues. CDR3 sequence reads: CASGTGLTGELFF. The DNA of the CDR3 is TGTGCCAGTGGGACAGGGTTAACCGGGGAGCTGTTTTTT.

This clone occurred a few times. The rearrangement uses TRBV12-5 and TRBJ1-2; 9 nucleotides match TRBD1. V dropped 1 base and J dropped 5; count of bases not matched to a gene: 5. Germline CDR1 is LGHNT and CDR2 is FRNRAP. This CDR3 is built from 15 residues. CDR3 region: CASGLGMTGGYGYTF. The CDR3 DNA sequence: TGTGCTAGTGGTTTGGGGATGACAGGGGGATATGGCTACACCTTC.

The chain employs TRBV19 and TRBJ2-1; TRBD2 matches 8 bases. Germline CDR1 is LNHDA and CDR2 is SQIVND (reference sequence). With V trimmed by 3 bases and J by 6 bases, 19 bases remained unmatched. CDR3 length: 19 residues. The CDR3 region has the DNA TGTGCCAGTAGTATTTTTCTTCGAGGGTCCAGCGGGAGAAGCAATGAGCAGTTCTTC. Its translation: CASSIFLRGSSGRSNEQFF.

The chain uses TRBV19 and TRBJ2-3; D is undetermined. Trimming took 3 bases from V and 10 from J, leaving 8 bases between them. Germline V lookup: CDR1 LNHDA, CDR2 SQIVND (reference sequence). This CDR3 contains 11 residues. CDR3 DNA: TGTGCCAGTAGTATGAGGTCGGCGCAGTATTTT. Residues: CASSMRSAQYF.

The gene calls are TRBV7-9 and TRBJ2-4; no definite D call. Germline lookup yields CDR1 SEHNR and CDR2 FQNEAQ (reference sequence). Trimming cost V 3 bases and J 0 bases, with 12 bases left between them. This CDR3 contains 16 residues. The CDR3 bases are TGTGCCAGCAGCTTGTACTTGGAGCTAGCCAAAAACATTCAGTACTTC. It specifies CASSLYLELAKNIQYF.

This sequence joins TRBV27 and TRBJ1-4; the match to TRBD1 covers 11 bases. The junction had 5 bases not matched to a gene; V was cut back by 5 bases and J by 0 bases. The length of the CDR3 is 17 residues. CDR1 is MNHEY, CDR2 SMNVEV, per germline (reference sequence). CDR3 nucleotide sequence: TGTGCCAGCAGTACGGGGGACAGGGGGGCAACTAATGAAAAACTGTTTTTT. Protein product: CASSTGDRGATNEKLFF.

Only a few counts were recorded for this clone. V is TRBV29-1 and J is TRBJ2-2; D perhaps matches TRBD2 (5 bases). Germline values: CDR1 SQVTM, CDR2 ANQGSEA. CDR3 size: 12 residues. V lost 5 bases, J lost 6 bases, and 10 bases lay in between. The CDR3 bases are TGCAGCGTTCCCGTCGGGGCCGGGGAGCTGTTTTTT. Its translation is CSVPVGAGELFF.

J is TRBJ2-7 and V is TRBV7-9; 9 bases match TRBD2. The V and J ends lost 5 bases and 0 bases, in that order; junction bases with no gene match: 8. The germline V gene has CDR1 SEHNR and CDR2 FQNEAQ (reference sequence). CDR3 length: 16 amino acids. The DNA of the CDR3 is TGTGCCAGCAGCCCGCCGGCTAGCGGGACCTCCTACGAGCAGTACTTC. This codes for CASSPPASGTSYEQYF. The complete variable domain, with remaining parts taken from reference TRBV7-9 and TRBJ2-7, reads DTGVSQNPRHKITKRGQNVTFRCDPISEHNRLYWYRQTLGQGPEFLTYFQNEAQLEKSRLLSDRFSAERPKGSFSTLEIQRTEQGDSAMYLCASSPPASGTSYEQYFGPGTRLTVT.

The chain couples TRBV27 to TRBJ2-1, with 7 bases matching TRBD2. CDR1 is MNHEY, CDR2 SMNVEV, per germline (reference sequence). The CDR3 is 16 residues long. Trimming removed 0 bases from V and 6 bases from J; junction bases left unmatched: 8. CDR3 bases: TGTGCCAGCAGTTTATCCACAGGACTAGGGGCCAATGAGCAGTTCTTC. Translated: CASSLSTGLGANEQFF.

The rearrangement links TRBV7-8 to TRBJ2-7, with TRBD1 identical over 8 bases. The germline CDR1 and CDR2 sequences are SGHVS and FQNEAQ. This CDR3 spans 14 amino acids. V lost 8 bases to trimming and J lost 0 bases; unmatched junction nucleotides: 6. CDR3 protein: CASASTGGSYEQYF. CDR3 bases: TGTGCCAGCGCTTCTACAGGGGGCTCCTACGAGCAGTACTTC.

The chain recombines TRBV3-1 (or the pseudogene TRBV3-2) with TRBJ1-1; no definite D call. V dropped 3 bases and J dropped 6 bases, with 11 bases sitting between them. CDR1 and CDR2 from the germline V gene are LGHDT and YNNKEL (reference sequence). The CDR3 contains 13 residues. CDR3: CASSQAGSSEAFF. As DNA, the CDR3 is TGTGCCAGCAGCCAGGCGGGGTCGTCTGAAGCTTTCTTT.